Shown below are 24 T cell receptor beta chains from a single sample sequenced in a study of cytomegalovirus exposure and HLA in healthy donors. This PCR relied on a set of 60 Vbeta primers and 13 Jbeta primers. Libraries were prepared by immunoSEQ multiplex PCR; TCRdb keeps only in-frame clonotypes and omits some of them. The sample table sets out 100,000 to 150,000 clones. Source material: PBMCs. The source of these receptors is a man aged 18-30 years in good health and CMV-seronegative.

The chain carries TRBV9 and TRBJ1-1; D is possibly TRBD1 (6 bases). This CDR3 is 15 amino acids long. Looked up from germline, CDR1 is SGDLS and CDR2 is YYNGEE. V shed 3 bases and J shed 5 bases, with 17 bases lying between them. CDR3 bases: TGTGCCAGCAGCGCCGACCTACAGGGTTGGACTGAAGCTTTCTTT. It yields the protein CASSADLQGWTEAFF.

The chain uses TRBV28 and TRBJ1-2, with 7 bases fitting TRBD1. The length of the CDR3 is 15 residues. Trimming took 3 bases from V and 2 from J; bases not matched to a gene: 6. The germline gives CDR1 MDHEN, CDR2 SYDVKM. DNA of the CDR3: TGTGCCAGCAGTTTGCGGAGGGGGCGAAACTATGGCTACACCTTC. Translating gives CASSLRRGRNYGYTF.

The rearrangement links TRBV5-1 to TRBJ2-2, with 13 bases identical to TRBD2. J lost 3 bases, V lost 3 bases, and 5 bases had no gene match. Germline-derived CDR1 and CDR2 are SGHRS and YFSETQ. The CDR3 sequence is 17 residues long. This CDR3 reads CASSSFGLAGDTGELFF. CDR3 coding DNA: TGCGCCAGCAGCTCTTTCGGACTAGCGGGAGACACCGGGGAGCTGTTTTTT. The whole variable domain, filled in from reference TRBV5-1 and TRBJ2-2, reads KAGVTQTPRYLIKTRGQQVTLSCSPISGHRSVSWYQQTPGQGLQFLFEYFSETQRNKGNFPGRFSGRQFSNSRSEMNVSTLELGDSALYLCASSSFGLAGDTGELFFGEGSRLTVL.

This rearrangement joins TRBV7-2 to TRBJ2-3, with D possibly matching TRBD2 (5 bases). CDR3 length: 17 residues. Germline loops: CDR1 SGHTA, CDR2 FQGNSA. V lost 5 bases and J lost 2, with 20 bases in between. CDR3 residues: CASSPLRLARNTDTQYF. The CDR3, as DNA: TGTGCCAGCAGCCCGCTTCGGCTAGCCAGAAACACAGATACGCAGTATTTT.

DNA of the CDR3: TGTGCCAGCAGCCCCGACAGCTTCTATGGCTACACCTTC. Amino acids: CASSPDSFYGYTF. This rearrangement joins TRBV7-9 to TRBJ1-2; TRBD1 is a possible D gene (5 bases). The germline V gene has CDR1 SEHNR and CDR2 FQNEAQ (reference sequence). The V end lost 5 bases, the J end lost 4 bases, and 11 bases lay between the germline ends. CDR3 length: 13 amino acids.

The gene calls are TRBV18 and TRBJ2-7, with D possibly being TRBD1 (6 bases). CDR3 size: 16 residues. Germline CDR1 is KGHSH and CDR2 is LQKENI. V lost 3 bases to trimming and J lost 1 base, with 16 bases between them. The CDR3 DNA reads TGTGCCAGCTCACCGAAAGCAGGGGATGGTTCCTACGAGCAGTACTTC. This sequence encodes CASSPKAGDGSYEQYF.

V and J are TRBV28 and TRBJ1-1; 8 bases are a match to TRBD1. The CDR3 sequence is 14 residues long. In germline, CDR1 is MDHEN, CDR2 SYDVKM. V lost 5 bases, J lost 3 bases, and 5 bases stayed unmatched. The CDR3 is CASSQGDRHTEAFF. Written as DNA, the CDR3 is TGTGCCAGCAGTCAAGGGGACAGGCACACTGAAGCTTTCTTT. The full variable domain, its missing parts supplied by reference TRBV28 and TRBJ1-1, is DVKVTQSSRYLVKRTGEKVFLECVQDMDHENMFWYRQDPGLGLRLIYFSYDVKMKEKGDIPEGYSVSREKKERFSLILESASTNQTSMYLCASSQGDRHTEAFFGQGTRLTVV.

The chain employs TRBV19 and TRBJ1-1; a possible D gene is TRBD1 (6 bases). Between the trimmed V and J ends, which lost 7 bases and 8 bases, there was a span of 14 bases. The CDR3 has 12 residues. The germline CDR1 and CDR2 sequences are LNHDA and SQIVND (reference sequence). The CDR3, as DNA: TGTGCCAGTACCTCGCCCAGGGGCGAAGCTTTCTTT. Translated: CASTSPRGEAFF.

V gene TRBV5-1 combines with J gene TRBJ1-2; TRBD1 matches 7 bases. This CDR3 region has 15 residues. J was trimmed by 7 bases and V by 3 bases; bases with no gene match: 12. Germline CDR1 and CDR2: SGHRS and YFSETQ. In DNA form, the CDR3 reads TGCGCCAGCAGCTCTCCGGAAGGGGGCTTTATTGGCTACACCTTC. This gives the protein CASSSPEGGFIGYTF.

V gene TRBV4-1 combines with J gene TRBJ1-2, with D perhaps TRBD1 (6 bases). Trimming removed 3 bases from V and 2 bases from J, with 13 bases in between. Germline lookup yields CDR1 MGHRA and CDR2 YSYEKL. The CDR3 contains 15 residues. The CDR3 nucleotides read TGCGCCAGCAGCCACTCCGGGGGGGCGAACTATGGCTACACCTTC. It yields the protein CASSHSGGANYGYTF.

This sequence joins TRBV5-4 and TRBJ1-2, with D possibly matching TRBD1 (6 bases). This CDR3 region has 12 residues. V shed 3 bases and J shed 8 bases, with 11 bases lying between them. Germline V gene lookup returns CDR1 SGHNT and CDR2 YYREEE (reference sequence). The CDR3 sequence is CASSSGQFGYTF. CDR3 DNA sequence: TGTGCCAGCAGCTCCGGACAGTTCGGCTACACCTTC.

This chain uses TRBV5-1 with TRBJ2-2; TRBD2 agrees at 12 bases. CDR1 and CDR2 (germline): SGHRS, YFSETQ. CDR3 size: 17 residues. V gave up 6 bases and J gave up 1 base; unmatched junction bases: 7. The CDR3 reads CASKTASGRGNTGELFF. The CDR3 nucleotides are TGCGCCAGCAAGACCGCTAGCGGGAGGGGGAACACCGGGGAGCTGTTTTTT.

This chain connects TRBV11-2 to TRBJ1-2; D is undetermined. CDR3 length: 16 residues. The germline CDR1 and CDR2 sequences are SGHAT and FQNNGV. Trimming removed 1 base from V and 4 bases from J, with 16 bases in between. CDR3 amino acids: CASSLVGSRHFYGYTF. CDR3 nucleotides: TGTGCCAGCAGCTTAGTAGGGAGTCGGCACTTCTATGGCTACACCTTC.

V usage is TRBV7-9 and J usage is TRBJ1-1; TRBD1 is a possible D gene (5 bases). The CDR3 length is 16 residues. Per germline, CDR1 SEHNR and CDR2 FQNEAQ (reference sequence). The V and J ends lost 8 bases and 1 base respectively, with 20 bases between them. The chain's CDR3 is CASGPSRTGGNTEAFF. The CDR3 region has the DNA TGTGCCAGCGGGCCGTCTCGAACAGGCGGGAACACTGAAGCTTTCTTT. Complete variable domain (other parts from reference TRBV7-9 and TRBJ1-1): DTGVSQNPRHKITKRGQNVTFRCDPISEHNRLYWYRQTLGQGPEFLTYFQNEAQLEKSRLLSDRFSAERPKGSFSTLEIQRTEQGDSAMYLCASGPSRTGGNTEAFFGQGTRLTVV.

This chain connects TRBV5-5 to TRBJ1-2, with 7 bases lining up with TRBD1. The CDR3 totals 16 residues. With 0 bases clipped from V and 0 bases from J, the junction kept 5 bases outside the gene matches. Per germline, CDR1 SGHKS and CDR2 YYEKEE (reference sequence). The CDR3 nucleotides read TGTGCCAGCAGCTTGGTATCGGGGACAGCTAACTATGGCTACACCTTC. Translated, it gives CASSLVSGTANYGYTF.

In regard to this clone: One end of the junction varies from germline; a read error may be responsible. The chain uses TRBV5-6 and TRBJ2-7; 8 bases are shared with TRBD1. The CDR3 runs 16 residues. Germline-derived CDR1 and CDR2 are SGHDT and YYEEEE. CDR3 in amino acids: CASSLPTGTGRYEQHF. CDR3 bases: TGTGCCAGCAGCTTACCGACCGGGACAGGAAGATACGAGCAGCACTTC.

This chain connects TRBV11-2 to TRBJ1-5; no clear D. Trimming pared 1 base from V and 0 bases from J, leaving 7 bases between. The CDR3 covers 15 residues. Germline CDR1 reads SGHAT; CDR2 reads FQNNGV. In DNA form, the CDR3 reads TGTGCCAGCAGCTTAGGCAGAATTAGCAATCAGCCCCAGCATTTT. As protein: CASSLGRISNQPQHF.

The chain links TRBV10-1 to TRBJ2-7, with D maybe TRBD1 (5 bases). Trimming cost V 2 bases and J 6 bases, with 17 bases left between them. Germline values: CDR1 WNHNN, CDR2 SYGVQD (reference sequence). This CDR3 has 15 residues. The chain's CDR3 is CASSEDNRLVGEQYF. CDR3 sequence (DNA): TGCGCCAGCAGTGAGGATAACAGGTTGGTTGGCGAGCAGTACTTC.

CDR3 DNA sequence: TGCAGCGTTGTTGTAGCTCAAGAGCAGTTCTTC. Its protein product is CSVVVAQEQFF. The V and J genes are TRBV29-1 and TRBJ2-1; no firm D call. Germline V gene sequence: CDR1 SQVTM, CDR2 ANQGSEA. The CDR3 has 11 amino acids. Trimming left V 4 bases short and J 10 bases short, with 11 bases between.

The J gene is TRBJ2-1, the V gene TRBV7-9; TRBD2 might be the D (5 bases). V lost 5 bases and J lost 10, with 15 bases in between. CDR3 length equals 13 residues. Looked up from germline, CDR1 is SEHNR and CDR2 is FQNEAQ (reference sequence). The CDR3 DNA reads TGTGCCAGCAGCCCAGCCGGTAGCGCGGAGCAGTTCTTC. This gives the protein CASSPAGSAEQFF.

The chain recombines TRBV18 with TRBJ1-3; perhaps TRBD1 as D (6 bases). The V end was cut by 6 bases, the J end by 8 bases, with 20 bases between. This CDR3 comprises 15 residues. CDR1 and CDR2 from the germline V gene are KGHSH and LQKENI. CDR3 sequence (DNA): TGTGCCAGCTCTTCCGTATCAACAGGGCTTGACACCATATATTTT. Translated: CASSSVSTGLDTIYF.

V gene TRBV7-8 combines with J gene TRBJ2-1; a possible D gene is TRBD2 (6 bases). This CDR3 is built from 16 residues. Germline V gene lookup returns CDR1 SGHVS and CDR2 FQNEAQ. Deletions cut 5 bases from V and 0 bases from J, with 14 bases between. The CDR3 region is CASSPTGTRSYNEQFF. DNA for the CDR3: TGTGCCAGCAGCCCTACGGGGACTCGCTCCTACAATGAGCAGTTCTTC.

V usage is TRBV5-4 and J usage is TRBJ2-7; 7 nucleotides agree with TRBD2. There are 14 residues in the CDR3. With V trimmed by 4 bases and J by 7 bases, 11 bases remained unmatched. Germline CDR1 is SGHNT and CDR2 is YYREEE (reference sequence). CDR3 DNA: TGTGCCAGCAGCCCGGGTTATCTAGCGGAGGAGCAGTACTTC. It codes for CASSPGYLAEEQYF.

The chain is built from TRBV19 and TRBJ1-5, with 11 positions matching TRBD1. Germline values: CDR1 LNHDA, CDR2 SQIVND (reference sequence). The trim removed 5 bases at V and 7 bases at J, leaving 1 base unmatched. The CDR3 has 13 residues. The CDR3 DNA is TGTGCCAGTAGTGGACAGGGGGCCCAGCCCCAGCATTTT. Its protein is CASSGQGAQPQHF.